The present TCR beta chain was sequenced within a study of shared clonotypes between healthy human individuals. Assay used: immunoSEQ multiplex PCR; TCRdb lists only in-frame clones, some missing. The table lists 550,000 to 700,000 clones, more than 70% of them singletons, with 1.5% to 2% in the top ten. Trimming removed 1 base at V and 0 bases at J, with 5 bases between. Germline CDR1 is SGHTS and CDR2 is YDEGEE. This CDR3 contains 14 residues. The clonotype comes from a woman in her 30s in good health. The chain couples TRBV5-8 to TRBJ1-3; D call uncertain. Sequenced input: memory CD4+ T cells sorted from blood. Subset given: CD45RA-negative fraction. CDR3 residues: CASSLLLSGNTIYF. The CDR3 nucleotides are TGTGCCAGCAGCTTGCTCCTCTCTGGAAACACCATATATTTT.